This TCR beta chain was sequenced during a study of a mutant IDH1 vaccine in newly diagnosed glioma. Time point meaning: baseline, week 1 (first vaccination visit). Regarding treatment: pre-vaccination baseline after standard-of-care therapy. Trimming cost V 0 bases and J 7 bases, with 15 bases left between them. This CDR3 region has 14 residues. Germline V CDR1 and CDR2: SQVTM, ANQGSEA. Method: immunoSEQ multiplex PCR; TCRdb's copy keeps in-frame clones and lacks some. Of approximately 54,000 clones listed, approximately 81% are singletons. The chain couples TRBV29-1 to TRBJ2-5; the D gene is possibly TRBD2 (5 bases). The source material was PBMCs, sampled from a glioma patient treated with radiotherapy, temozolomide or both. This TCR came from a man between 18 and 29 years old with glioma. The chain's CDR3 is CSVEDLGVPGTQYF. The CDR3 coding sequence is TGCAGCGTTGAAGATTTGGGAGTTCCAGGGACCCAGTACTTC. The full variable domain, its missing parts supplied by reference TRBV29-1 and TRBJ2-5, is SAVISQKPSRDICQRGTSLTIQCQVDSQVTMMFWYRQQPGQSLTLIATANQGSEATYESGFVIDKFPISRPNLTFSTLTVSNMSPEDSSIYLCSVEDLGVPGTQYFGPGTRLLVL.